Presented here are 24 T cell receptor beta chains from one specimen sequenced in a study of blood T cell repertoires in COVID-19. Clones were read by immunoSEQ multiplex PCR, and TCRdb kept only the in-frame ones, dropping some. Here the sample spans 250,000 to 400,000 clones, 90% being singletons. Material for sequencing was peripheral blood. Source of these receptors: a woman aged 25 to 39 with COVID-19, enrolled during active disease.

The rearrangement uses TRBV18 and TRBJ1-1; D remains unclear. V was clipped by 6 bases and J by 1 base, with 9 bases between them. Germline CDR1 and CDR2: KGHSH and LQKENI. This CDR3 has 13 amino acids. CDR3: CASSTSGNTEAFF. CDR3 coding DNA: TGTGCCAGCTCTACGTCCGGGAACACTGAAGCTTTCTTT.

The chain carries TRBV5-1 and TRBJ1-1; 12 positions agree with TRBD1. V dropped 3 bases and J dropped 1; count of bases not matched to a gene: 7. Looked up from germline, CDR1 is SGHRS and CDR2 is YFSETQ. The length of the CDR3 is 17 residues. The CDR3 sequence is CASSSRRDRGPNTEAFF. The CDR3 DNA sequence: TGCGCCAGCAGCTCCCGTCGGGACAGGGGGCCGAACACTGAAGCTTTCTTT.

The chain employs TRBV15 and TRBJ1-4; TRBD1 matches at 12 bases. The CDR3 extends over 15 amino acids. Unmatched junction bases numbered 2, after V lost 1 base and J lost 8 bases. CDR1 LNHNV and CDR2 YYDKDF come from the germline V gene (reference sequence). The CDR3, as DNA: TGTGCCACCAGCAGAGGGGACAGGGGGCAGGAAAAACTGTTTTTT. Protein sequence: CATSRGDRGQEKLFF.

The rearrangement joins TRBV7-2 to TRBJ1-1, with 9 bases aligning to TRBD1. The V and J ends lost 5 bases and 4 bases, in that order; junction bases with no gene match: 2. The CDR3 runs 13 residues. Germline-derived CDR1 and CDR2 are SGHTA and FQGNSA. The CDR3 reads CASSQTGGTEAFF. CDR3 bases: TGTGCCAGCAGCCAGACAGGGGGCACTGAAGCTTTCTTT.

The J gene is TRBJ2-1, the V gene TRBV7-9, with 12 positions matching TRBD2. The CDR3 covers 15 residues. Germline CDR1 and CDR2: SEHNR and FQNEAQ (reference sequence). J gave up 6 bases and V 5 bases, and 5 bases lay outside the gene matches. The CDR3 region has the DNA TGTGCCAGCAGCGTTACTAGCGGGAGGTTCAATGAGCAGTTCTTC. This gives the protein CASSVTSGRFNEQFF.

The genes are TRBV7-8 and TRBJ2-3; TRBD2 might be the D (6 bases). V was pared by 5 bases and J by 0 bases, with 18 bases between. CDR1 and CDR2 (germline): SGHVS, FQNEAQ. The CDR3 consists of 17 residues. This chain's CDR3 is CASSPAWDSFSTDTQYF. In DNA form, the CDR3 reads TGTGCCAGCAGCCCTGCTTGGGACTCTTTTAGCACAGATACGCAGTATTTT.

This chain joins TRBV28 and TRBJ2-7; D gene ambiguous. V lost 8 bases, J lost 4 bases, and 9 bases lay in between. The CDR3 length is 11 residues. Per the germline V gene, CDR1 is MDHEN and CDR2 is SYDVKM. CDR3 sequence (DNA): TGTGCCAGCGCGACTCAGTACGAGCAGTACTTC. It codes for CASATQYEQYF.

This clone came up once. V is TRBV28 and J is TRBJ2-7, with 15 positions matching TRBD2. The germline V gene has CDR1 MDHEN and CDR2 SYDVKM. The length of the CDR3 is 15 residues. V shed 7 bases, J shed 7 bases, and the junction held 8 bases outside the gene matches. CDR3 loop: CASTLGTSGRREQYF. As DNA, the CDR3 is TGTGCCAGCACTCTAGGGACTAGCGGGAGGAGGGAGCAGTACTTC.

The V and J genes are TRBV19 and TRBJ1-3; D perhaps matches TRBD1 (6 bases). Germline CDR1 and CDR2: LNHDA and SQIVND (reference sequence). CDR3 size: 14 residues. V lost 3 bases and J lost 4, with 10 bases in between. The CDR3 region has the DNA TGTGCCAGTAGTATCCTGGGGGCCGGAAACACCATATATTTT. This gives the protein CASSILGAGNTIYF.

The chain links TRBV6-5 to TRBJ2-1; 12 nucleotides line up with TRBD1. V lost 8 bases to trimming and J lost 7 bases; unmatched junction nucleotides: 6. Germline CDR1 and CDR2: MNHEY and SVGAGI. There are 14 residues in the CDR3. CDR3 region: CASGGQGAKNEQFF. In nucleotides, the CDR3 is TGTGCCAGCGGGGGACAGGGGGCGAAGAATGAGCAGTTCTTC.

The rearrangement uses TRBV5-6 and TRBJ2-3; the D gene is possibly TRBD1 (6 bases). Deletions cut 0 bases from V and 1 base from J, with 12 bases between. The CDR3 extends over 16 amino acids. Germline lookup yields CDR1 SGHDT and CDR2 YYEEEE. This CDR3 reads CASSLDRQAGTDTQYF. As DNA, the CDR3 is TGTGCCAGCAGCTTGGACCGACAGGCTGGCACAGATACGCAGTATTTT.

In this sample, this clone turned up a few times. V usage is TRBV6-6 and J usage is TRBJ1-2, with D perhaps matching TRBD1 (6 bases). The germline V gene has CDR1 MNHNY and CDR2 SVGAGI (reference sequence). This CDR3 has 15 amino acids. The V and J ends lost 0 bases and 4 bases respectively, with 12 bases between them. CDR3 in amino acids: CASSYSVGGSYGYTF. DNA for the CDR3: TGTGCCAGCAGTTACTCTGTAGGGGGTAGCTATGGCTACACCTTC.

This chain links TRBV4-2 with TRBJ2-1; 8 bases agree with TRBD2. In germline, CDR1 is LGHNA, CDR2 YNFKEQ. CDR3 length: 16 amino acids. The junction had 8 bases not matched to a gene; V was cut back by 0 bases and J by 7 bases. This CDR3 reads CASSQEGSLAGNEQFF. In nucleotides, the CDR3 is TGTGCCAGCAGCCAAGAAGGAAGTCTAGCGGGTAATGAGCAGTTCTTC.

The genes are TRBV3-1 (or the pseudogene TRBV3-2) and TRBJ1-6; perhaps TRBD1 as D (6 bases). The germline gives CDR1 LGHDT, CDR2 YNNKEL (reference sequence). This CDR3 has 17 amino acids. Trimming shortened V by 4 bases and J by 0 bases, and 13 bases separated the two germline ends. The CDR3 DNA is TGTGCCAGCAGCCCGGGGACATTAAGCTCCTATAATTCACCCCTCCACTTT. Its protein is CASSPGTLSSYNSPLHF.

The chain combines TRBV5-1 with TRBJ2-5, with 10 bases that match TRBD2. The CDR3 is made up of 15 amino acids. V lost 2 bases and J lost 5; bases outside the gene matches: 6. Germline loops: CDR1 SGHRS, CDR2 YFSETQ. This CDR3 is CASSFVAGGEETQYF. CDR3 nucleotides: TGCGCCAGCAGCTTCGTAGCGGGAGGTGAGGAGACCCAGTACTTC.

Here the CDR3 DNA reads TGTGCCAGTAGAGACAGGGAGAATCAGCCCCAGCATTTT. It codes for CASRDRENQPQHF. V gene TRBV19 combines with J gene TRBJ1-5, with 7 bases matching TRBD1. The CDR3 has 13 amino acids. V shed 6 bases, J shed 4 bases, and the junction held 3 bases outside the gene matches. Germline V CDR1 and CDR2: LNHDA, SQIVND (reference sequence).

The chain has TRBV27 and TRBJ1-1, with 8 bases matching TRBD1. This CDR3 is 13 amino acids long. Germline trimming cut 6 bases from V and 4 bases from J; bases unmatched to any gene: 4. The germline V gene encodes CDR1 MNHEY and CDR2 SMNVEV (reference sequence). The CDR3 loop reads CASRAGGVTEAFF. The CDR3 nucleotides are TGTGCCAGCAGGGCAGGGGGCGTCACTGAAGCTTTCTTT.

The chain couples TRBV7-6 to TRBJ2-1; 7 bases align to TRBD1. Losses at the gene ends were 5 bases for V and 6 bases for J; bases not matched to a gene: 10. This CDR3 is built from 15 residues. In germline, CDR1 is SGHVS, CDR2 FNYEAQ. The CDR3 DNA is TGTGCCAGCAGCCAAAAGGGGGCTATTCGCAATGAGCAGTTCTTC. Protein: CASSQKGAIRNEQFF.

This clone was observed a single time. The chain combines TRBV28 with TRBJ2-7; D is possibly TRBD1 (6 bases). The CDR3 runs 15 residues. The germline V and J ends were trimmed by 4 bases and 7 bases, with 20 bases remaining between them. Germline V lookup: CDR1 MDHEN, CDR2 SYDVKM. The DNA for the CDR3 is TGTGCCAGCAGTTCCCCCGGGACACTGGTAGGAGAGCAGTACTTC. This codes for CASSSPGTLVGEQYF.

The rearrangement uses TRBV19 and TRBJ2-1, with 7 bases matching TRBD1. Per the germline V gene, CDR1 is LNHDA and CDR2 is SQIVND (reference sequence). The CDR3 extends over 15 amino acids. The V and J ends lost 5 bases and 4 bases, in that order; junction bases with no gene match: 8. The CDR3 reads CASSVGTGVYNEQFF. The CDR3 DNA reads TGTGCCAGTAGTGTGGGTACAGGGGTGTACAATGAGCAGTTCTTC.

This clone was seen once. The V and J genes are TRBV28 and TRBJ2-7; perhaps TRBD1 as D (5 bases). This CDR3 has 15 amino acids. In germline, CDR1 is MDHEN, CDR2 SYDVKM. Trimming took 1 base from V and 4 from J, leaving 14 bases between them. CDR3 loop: CASSLFSDRLYEQYF. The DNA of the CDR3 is TGTGCCAGCAGTTTATTCTCAGACAGACTTTACGAGCAGTACTTC.

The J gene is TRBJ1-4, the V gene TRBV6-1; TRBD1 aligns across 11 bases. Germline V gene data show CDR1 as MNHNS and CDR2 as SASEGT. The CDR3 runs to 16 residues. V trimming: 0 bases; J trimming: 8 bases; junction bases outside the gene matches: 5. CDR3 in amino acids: CASSEAGTGGSEKLFF. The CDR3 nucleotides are TGTGCCAGCAGTGAAGCGGGGACAGGGGGATCCGAAAAACTGTTTTTT.

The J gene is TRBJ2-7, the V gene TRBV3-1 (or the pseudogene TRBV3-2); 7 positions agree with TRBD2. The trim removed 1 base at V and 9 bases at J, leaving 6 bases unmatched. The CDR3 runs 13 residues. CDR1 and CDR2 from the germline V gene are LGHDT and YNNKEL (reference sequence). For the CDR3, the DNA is TGTGCCAGCAGCCAAGCCGGAACGGGGGGGCAGTACTTC. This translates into CASSQAGTGGQYF.

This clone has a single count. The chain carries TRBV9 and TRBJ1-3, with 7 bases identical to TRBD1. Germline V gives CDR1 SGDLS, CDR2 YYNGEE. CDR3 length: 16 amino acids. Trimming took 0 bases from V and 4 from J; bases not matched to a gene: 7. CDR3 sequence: CASSVDPDRDGNTIYF. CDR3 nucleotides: TGTGCCAGCAGCGTAGACCCCGACAGGGACGGAAACACCATATATTTT.